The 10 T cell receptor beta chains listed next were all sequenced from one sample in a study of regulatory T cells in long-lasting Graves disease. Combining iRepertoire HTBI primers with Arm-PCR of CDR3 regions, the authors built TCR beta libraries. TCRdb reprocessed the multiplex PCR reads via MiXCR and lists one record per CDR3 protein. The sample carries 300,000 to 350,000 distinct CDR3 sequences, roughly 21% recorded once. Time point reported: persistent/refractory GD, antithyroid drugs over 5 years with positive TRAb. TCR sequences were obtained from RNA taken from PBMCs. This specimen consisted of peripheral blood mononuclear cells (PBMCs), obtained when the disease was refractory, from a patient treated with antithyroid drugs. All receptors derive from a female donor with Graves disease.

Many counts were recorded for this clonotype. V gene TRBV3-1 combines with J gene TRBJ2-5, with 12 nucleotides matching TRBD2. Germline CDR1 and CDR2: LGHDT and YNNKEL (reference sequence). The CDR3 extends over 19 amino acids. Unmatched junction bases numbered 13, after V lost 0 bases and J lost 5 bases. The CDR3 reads CASSQDRELAGGPRETQYF. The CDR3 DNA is TGTGCCAGCAGCCAAGATAGGGAACTAGCGGGAGGACCTCGGGAGACCCAGTACTTC.

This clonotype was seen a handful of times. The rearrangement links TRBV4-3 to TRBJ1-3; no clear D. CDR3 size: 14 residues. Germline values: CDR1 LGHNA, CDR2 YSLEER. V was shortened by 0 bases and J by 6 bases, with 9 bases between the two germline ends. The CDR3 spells CASSQDGGPNTIYF. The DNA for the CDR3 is TGCGCCAGCAGCCAAGATGGAGGGCCAAACACCATATATTTT.

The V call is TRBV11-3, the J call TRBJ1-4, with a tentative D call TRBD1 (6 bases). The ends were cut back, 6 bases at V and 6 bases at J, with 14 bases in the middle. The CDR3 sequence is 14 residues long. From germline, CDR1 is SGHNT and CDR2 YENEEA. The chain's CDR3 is CASRREGGDEKLFF. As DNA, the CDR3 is TGTGCCAGCAGGAGAGAGGGGGGAGATGAAAAACTGTTTTTT.

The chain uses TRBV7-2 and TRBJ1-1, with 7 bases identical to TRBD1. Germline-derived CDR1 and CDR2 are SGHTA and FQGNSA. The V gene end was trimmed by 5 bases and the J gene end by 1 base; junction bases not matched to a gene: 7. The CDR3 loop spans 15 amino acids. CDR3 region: CASSPRTGPNTEAFF. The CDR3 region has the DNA TGTGCCAGCAGCCCCCGGACAGGCCCGAACACTGAAGCTTTCTTT.

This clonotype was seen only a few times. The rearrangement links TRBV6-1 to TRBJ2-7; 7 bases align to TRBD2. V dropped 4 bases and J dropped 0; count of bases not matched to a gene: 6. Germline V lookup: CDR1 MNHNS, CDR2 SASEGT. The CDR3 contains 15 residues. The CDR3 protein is CASSVTSLLSYEQYF. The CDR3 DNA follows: TGTGCCAGCAGTGTGACTAGCTTACTCTCCTACGAGCAGTACTTC.

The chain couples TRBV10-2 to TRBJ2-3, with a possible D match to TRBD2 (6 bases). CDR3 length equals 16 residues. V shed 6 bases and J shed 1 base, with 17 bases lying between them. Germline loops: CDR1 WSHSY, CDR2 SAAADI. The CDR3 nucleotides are TGCGCCAGCAGGGGCCCTCTACTAGCCGGCACAGATACGCAGTATTTT. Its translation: CASRGPLLAGTDTQYF.

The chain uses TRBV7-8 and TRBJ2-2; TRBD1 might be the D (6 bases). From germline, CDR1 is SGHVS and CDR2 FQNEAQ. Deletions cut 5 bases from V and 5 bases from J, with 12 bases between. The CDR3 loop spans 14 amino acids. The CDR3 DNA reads TGTGCCAGCAGCCAACAGGGAGTGACCGGGGAGCTGTTTTTT. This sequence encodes CASSQQGVTGELFF.

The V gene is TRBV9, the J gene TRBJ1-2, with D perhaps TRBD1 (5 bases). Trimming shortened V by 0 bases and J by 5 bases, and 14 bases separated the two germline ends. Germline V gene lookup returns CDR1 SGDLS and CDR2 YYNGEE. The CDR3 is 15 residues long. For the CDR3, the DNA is TGTGCCAGCAGCGTAGACGGGGGGGTAGAGTATGGCTACACCTTC. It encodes CASSVDGGVEYGYTF.

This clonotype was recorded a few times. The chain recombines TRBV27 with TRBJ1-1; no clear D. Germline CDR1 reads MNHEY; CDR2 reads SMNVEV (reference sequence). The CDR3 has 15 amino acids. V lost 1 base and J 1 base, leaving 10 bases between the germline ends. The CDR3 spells CASSLLRTGNTEAFF. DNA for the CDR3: TGTGCCAGCAGTTTATTGAGGACGGGGAACACTGAAGCTTTCTTT.

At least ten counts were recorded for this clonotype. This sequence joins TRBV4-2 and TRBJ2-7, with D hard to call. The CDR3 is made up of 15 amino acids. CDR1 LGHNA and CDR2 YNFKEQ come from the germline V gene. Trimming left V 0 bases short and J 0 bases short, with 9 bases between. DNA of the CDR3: TGTGCCAGCAGCCAAGATCCCTCAAGCTCCTACGAGCAGTACTTC. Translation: CASSQDPSSSYEQYF.